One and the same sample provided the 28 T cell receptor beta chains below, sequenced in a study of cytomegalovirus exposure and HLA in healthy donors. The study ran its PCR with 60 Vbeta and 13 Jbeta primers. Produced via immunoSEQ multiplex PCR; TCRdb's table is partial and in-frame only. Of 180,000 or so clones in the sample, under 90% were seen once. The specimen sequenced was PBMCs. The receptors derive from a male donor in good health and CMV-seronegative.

As DNA, the CDR3 is TGTGCCAGCAGCTTGGAGGGACAGGTTCTCTATGGCTACACCTTC. It translates to CASSLEGQVLYGYTF. V gene TRBV7-9 combines with J gene TRBJ1-2; 8 bases agree with TRBD1. The CDR3 contains 15 residues. The V segment lost 3 bases and the J segment 4 bases; nucleotides outside the gene matches: 7. Germline assignment: CDR1 SEHNR and CDR2 FQNEAQ (reference sequence).

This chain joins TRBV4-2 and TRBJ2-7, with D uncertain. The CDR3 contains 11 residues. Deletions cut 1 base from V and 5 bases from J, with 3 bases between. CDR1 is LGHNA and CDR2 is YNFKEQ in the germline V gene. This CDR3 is CASSQADEQYF. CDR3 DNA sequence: TGTGCCAGCAGCCAAGCGGACGAGCAGTACTTC.

DNA of the CDR3: TGTGCCAGCTCCGCCAGGGAGGTGGACGTGGAGACCCAGTACTTC. It translates to CASSAREVDVETQYF. The chain joins TRBV18 to TRBJ2-5; perhaps TRBD2 as D (6 bases). Germline V CDR1 and CDR2: KGHSH, LQKENI. V lost 6 bases and J 5 bases, leaving 19 bases between the germline ends. The CDR3 is 15 amino acids.

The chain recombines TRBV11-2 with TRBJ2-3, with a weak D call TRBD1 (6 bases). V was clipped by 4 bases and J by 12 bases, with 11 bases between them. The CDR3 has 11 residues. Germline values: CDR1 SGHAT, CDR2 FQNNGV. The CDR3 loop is CASSSGQPQYF. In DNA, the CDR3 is TGTGCCAGCAGCTCCGGACAGCCCCAGTATTTT. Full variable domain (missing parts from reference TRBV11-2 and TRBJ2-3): EAGVAQSPRYKIIEKRQSVAFWCNPISGHATLYWYQQILGQGPKLLIQFQNNGVVDDSQLPKDRFSAERLKGVDSTLKIQPAKLEDSAVYLCASSSGQPQYFGPGTRLTVL.

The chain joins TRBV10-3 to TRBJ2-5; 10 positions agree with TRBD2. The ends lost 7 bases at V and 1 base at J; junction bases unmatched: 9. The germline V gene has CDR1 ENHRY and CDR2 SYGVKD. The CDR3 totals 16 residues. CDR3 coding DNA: TGTGCCATCAAAAGCGGGAGGGTATTGAGCCAAGAGACCCAGTACTTC. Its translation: CAIKSGRVLSQETQYF.

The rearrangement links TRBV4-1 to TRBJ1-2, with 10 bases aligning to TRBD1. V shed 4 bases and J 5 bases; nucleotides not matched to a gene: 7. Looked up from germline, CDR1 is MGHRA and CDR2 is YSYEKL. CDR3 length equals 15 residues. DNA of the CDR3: TGCGCCAGCAGCCCCGGGACAGGGGAGTTGTATGGCTACACCTTC. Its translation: CASSPGTGELYGYTF.

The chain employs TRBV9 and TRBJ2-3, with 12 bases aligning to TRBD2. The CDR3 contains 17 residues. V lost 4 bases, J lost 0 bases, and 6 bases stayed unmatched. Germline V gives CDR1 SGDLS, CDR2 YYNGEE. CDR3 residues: CASSLTSGSFSTDTQYF. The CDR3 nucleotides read TGTGCCAGCAGCCTGACTAGCGGGAGTTTCAGCACAGATACGCAGTATTTT. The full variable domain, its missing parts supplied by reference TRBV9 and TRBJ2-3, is DSGVTQTPKHLITATGQRVTLRCSPRSGDLSVYWYQQSLDQGLQFLIQYYNGEERAKGNILERFSAQQFPDLHSELNLSSLELGDSALYFCASSLTSGSFSTDTQYFGPGTRLTVL.

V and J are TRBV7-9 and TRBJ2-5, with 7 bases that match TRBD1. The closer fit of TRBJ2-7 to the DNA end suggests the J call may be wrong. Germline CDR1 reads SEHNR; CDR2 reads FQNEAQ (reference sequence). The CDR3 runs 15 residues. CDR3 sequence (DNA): TGTGCCAGCAGCTCAGCCCAGGGGGTGGGCTACGAGCAGTACTTC. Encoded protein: CASSSAQGVGYEQYF.

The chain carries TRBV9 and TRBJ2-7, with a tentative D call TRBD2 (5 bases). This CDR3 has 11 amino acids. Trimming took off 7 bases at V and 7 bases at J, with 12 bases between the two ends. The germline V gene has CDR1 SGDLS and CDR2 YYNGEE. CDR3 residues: CASGSIREQYF. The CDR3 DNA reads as TGTGCCAGCGGGAGCATACGAGAGCAGTACTTC.

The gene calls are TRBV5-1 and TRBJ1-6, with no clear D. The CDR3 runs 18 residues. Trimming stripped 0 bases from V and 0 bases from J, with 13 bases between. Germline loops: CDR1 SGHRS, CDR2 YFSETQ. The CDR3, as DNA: TGCGCCAGCAGCTTGGGTGTCTTAGAGGTCTCCTATAATTCACCCCTCCACTTT. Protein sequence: CASSLGVLEVSYNSPLHF.

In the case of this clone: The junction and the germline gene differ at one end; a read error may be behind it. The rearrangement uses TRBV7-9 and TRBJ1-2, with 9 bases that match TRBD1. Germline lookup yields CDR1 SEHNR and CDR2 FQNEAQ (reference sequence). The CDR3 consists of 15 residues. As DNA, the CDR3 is TGTTCCAGCAGCCCCGGGACAGGGATTATGATTGGCTACACCTTC. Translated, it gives CSSSPGTGIMIGYTF. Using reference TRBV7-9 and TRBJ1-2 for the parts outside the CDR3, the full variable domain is DTGVSQNPRHKITKRGQNVTFRCDPISEHNRLYWYRQTLGQGPEFLTYFQNEAQLEKSRLLSDRFSAERPKGSFSTLEIQRTEQGDSAMYLCSSSPGTGIMIGYTFGSGTRLTVV.

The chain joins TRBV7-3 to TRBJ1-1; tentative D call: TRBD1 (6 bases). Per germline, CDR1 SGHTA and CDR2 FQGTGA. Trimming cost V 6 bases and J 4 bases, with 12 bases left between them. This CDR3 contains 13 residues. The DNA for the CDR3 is TGTGCCAGCAGACCCACAGGGCGCACTGAAGCTTTCTTT. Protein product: CASRPTGRTEAFF.

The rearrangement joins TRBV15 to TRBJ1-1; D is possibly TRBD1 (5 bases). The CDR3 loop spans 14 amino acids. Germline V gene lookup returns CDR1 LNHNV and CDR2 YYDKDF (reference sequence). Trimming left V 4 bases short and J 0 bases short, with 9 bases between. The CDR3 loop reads CATSTETVNTEAFF. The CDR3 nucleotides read TGTGCCACCAGCACCGAGACAGTGAACACTGAAGCTTTCTTT.

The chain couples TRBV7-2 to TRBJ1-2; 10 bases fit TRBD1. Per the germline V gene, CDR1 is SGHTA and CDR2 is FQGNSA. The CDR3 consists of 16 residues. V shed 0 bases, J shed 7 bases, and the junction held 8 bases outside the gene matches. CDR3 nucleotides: TGTGCCAGCAGCTTAGCCCAACGGGACAGGGGTGGTGGCTACACCTTC. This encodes CASSLAQRDRGGGYTF.

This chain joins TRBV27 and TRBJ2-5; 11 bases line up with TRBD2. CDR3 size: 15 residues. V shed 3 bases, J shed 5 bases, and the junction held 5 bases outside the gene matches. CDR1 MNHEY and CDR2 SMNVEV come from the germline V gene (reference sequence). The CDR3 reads CASSFLAGGRETQYF. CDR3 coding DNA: TGTGCCAGCAGTTTTCTAGCGGGGGGCCGGGAGACCCAGTACTTC.

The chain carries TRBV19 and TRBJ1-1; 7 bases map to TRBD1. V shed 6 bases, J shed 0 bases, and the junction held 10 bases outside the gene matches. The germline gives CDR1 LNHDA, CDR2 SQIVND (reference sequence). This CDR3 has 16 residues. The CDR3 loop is CASRDRDSVLNTEAFF. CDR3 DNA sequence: TGTGCCAGTAGGGACCGGGACAGCGTCTTGAACACTGAAGCTTTCTTT. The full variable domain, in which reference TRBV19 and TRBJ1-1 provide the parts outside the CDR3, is DGGITQSPKYLFRKEGQNVTLSCEQNLNHDAMYWYRQDPGQGLRLIYYSQIVNDFQKGDIAEGYSVSREKKESFPLTVTSAQKNPTAFYLCASRDRDSVLNTEAFFGQGTRLTVV.

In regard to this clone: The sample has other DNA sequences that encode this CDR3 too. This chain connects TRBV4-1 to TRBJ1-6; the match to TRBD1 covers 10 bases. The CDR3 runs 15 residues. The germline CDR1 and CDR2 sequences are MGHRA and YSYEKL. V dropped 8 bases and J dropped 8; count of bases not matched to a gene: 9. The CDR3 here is CASRRDRGPYSPLHF. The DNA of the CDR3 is TGCGCCAGCCGTCGTGACAGGGGGCCCTATTCACCCCTCCACTTT.

Here the CDR3 reads CASSHQGYTEAFF. The DNA of the CDR3 is TGCGCCAGCAGCCACCAGGGTTACACTGAAGCTTTCTTT. The V gene is TRBV4-1, the J gene TRBJ1-1, with a tentative D call TRBD1 (5 bases). The V gene's germline CDR1 is MGHRA and CDR2 YSYEKL. The CDR3 extends over 13 amino acids. With 3 bases removed from V and 3 bases from J, the gap between germline ends came to 8 bases.

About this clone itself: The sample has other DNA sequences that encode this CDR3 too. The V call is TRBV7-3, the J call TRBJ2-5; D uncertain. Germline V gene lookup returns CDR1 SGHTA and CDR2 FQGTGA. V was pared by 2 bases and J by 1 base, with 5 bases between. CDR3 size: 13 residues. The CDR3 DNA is TGTGCCAGCAGCTTATCGGTCCAAGAGACCCAGTACTTC. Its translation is CASSLSVQETQYF. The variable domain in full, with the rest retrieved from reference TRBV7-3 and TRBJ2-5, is GAGVSQTPSNKVTEKGKYVELRCDPISGHTALYWYRQSLGQGPEFLIYFQGTGAADDSGLPNDRFFAVRPEGSVSTLKIQRTERGDSAVYLCASSLSVQETQYFGPGTRLLVL.

The CDR3 region is CASSLVNSQETQYF. CDR3 DNA sequence: TGTGCCAGCAGCTTAGTTAATTCTCAGGAGACCCAGTACTTC. The genes are TRBV7-8 and TRBJ2-5; D is unresolved. The CDR3 length is 14 residues. In germline, CDR1 is SGHVS, CDR2 FQNEAQ. The V and J ends lost 1 base and 5 bases respectively, with 11 bases between them.

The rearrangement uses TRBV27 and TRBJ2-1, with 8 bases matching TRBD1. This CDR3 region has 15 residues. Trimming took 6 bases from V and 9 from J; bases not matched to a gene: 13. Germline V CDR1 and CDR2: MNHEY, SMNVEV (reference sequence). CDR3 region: CASSLAAYQGAEQFF. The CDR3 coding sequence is TGTGCCAGCAGCCTAGCAGCATACCAGGGGGCTGAGCAGTTCTTC.

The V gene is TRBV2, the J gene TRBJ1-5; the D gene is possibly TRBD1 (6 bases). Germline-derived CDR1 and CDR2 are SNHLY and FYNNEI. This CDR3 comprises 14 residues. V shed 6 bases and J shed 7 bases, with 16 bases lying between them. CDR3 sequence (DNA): TGTGCCAGCAGACTCGGGGGGGCTGAACAGCCCCAGCATTTT. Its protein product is CASRLGGAEQPQHF.

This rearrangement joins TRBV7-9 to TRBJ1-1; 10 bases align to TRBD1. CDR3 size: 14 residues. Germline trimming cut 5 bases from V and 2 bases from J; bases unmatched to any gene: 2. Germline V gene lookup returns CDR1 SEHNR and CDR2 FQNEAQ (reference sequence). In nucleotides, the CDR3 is TGTGCCAGCAGCGACAGGGGGCGAAACACTGAAGCTTTCTTT. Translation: CASSDRGRNTEAFF.

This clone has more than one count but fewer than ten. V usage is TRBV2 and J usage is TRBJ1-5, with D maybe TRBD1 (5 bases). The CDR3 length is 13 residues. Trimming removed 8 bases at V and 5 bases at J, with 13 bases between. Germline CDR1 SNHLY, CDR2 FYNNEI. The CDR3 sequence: CASRTGQYQPQHF. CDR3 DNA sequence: TGTGCCAGCCGCACAGGCCAATATCAGCCCCAGCATTTT.

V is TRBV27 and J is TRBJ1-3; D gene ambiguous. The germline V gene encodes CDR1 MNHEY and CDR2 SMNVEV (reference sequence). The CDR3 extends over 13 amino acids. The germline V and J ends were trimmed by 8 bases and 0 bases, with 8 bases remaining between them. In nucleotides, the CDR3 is TGTGCCAGCGCTCGGGGCTCTGGAAACACCATATATTTT. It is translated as CASARGSGNTIYF.

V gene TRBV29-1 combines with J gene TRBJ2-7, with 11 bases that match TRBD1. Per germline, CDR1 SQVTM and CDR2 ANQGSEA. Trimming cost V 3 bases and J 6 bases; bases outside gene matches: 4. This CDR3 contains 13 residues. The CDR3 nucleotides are TGCAGCGTTGATGGACAGGGGGCATTCGAGCAGTACTTC. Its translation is CSVDGQGAFEQYF.

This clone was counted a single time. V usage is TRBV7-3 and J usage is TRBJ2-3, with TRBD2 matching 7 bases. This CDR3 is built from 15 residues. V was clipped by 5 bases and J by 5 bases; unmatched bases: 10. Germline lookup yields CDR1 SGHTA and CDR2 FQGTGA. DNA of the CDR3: TGTGCCAGCAGCGCCCAGAGCGGGGCTGGAGATACGCAGTATTTT. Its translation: CASSAQSGAGDTQYF.

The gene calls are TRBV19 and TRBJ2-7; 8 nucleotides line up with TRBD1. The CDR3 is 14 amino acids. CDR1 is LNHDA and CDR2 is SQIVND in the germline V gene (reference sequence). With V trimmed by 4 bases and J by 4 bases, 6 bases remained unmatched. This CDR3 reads CASSNWRQGYEQYF. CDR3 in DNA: TGTGCCAGTAGTAATTGGCGACAGGGGTACGAGCAGTACTTC.